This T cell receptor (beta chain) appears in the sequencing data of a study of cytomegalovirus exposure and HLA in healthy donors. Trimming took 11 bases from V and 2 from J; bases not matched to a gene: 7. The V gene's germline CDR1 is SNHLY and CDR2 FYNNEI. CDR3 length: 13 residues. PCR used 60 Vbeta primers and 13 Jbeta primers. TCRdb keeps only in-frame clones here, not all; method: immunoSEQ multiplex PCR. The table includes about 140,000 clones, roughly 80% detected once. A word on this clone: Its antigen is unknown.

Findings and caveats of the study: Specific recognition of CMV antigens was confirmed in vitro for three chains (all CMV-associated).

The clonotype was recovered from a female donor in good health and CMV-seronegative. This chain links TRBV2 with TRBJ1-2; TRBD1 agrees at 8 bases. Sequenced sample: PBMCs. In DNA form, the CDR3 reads TGTGCCTACAGGACAGGGCCGAACTATGGCTACACCTTC. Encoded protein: CAYRTGPNYGYTF.